The rows below give T cell receptor beta chains drawn from one sample of a study of T cell responses to AZD1222 COVID-19 vaccine. Produced via immunoSEQ multiplex PCR; TCRdb's table is partial and in-frame only. This sample yields approximately 180,000 clones, of which 88% are seen a single time; 25% to 30% belongs to the top ten. Material: peripheral blood, obtained 28 days after the second AZD1222 dose. Every receptor here comes from an adult who received the AZD1222 COVID-19 vaccine. CDR3s include the opening cysteine and the closing phenylalanine or tryptophan. The D gene is left open where the match is weak. The size of a clone is reported for some rows only, either as once, few or many, or as a class for expanded clones.

>TRBJ1-2|TRBV9|few|NA
CASSVAGGKGGYTF
TGTGCCAGCAGCGTAGCCGGGGGTAAAGGCGGCTACACCTTC
>TRBJ2-1|TRBV5-4|NA|TRBD1
CASSRKGQGTGSYNEQFF
TGTGCCAGCAGCCGCAAGGGACAGGGAACGGGCTCCTACAATGAGCAGTTCTTC
>TRBJ1-2|TRBV27|NA|TRBD1
CASSRGGNYGYTF
TGTGCCAGCAGCAGGGGGGGTAACTATGGCTACACCTTC
>TRBJ2-7|TRBV11-2|NA|TRBD2
CASSSLDRSGRTPWADYEQYF
TGTGCCAGCAGTTCTCTAGACCGTAGCGGGAGGACCCCCTGGGCAGATTACGAGCAGTACTTC
>TRBJ2-7|TRBV19|NA|NA
CASSISDYEQYF
TGTGCCAGTAGTATCTCCGACTACGAGCAGTACTTC
>TRBJ2-7|TRBV9|NA|NA
CASAPGEISYEQYF
TGTGCCAGTGCGCCGGGGGAGATCTCCTACGAGCAGTACTTC
>TRBJ2-3|TRBV4-3|NA|TRBD2
CASSQDGLAGGYSDTQYF
TGCGCCAGCAGCCAAGATGGACTAGCGGGAGGCTATTCAGATACGCAGTATTTT
>TRBJ1-4|TRBV28|NA|NA
CASSSPLGAEKLFF
TGTGCCAGCAGTTCGCCTCTGGGAGCTGAAAAACTGTTTTTT
>TRBJ2-2|TRBV5-4|NA|TRBD1
CASSPRTGGDTGELFF
TGTGCCAGCAGCCCGCGGACAGGGGGCGACACCGGGGAGCTGTTTTTT
>TRBJ1-4|TRBV18|NA|NA
CASSPDLNEKLFF
TGTGCCAGCTCACCGGACCTTAATGAAAAACTGTTTTTT
>TRBJ2-5|TRBV7-2|few|NA
CASSLARTQETQYF
TGTGCCAGCAGCTTAGCGAGGACTCAAGAGACCCAGTACTTC
>TRBJ1-1|TRBV27|NA|NA
CASSFRGMNTEAFF
TGTGCCAGCAGTTTCAGGGGCATGAACACTGAAGCTTTCTTT
>TRBJ2-2|TRBV18|NA|NA
CASSHRDTGELFF
TGTGCCAGCTCACACAGGGACACCGGGGAGCTGTTTTTT
>TRBJ2-5|TRBV11-3|NA|TRBD2
CASSPGGGGRETQYF
TGTGCCAGCTCCCCGGGGGGGGGCGGCAGGGAGACCCAGTACTTC
>TRBJ2-3|TRBV23-1|NA|NA
CASSQPSKGTSTDTQYF
TGCGCCAGCAGTCAACCCTCTAAGGGTACTAGCACAGATACGCAGTATTTT
>TRBJ1-4|TRBV28|NA|TRBD1
CASRSYRGTNEKLFF
TGTGCCAGCAGATCATACAGGGGGACTAATGAAAAACTGTTTTTT